Each of the 26 T cell receptor beta chains below was sequenced from the same sample in a study of blood T cell repertoires in COVID-19. The protocol was immunoSEQ multiplex PCR, while the TCRdb copy is restricted to in-frame clones and leaves out a portion. The repertoire holds 140,000 to 150,000 clones, with just under 85% as singletons. The source material was PBMCs or T cells enriched from blood (not recorded which). The receptors come from a middle-aged woman who had recovered from COVID-19.

The J gene is TRBJ1-4, the V gene TRBV27; 7 nucleotides align to TRBD1. CDR3 length equals 18 residues. Germline-derived CDR1 and CDR2 are MNHEY and SMNVEV (reference sequence). Losses at the gene ends were 3 bases for V and 4 bases for J; bases not matched to a gene: 14. Here the CDR3 reads CASSFRPPDRANNEKLFF. The CDR3 DNA reads as TGTGCCAGCAGTTTTAGGCCACCTGACAGGGCCAATAATGAAAAACTGTTTTTT.

This clone came up a few times. The chain uses TRBV4-1 and TRBJ1-1; no definite D call. Germline V gives CDR1 MGHRA, CDR2 YSYEKL. This CDR3 region has 14 residues. The V end lost 1 base, the J end lost 6 bases, and 12 bases lay between the germline ends. The CDR3 protein is CASSQVGRKAEAFF. The CDR3 DNA follows: TGCGCCAGCAGCCAAGTTGGCAGGAAGGCTGAAGCTTTCTTT.

This clone was detected only a few times. Other DNA sequences in this sample translate to the same CDR3. The chain carries TRBV6-5 and TRBJ1-5; TRBD1 aligns across 7 bases. With 3 bases clipped from V and 3 bases from J, the junction kept 5 bases outside the gene matches. Germline CDR1 MNHEY, CDR2 SVGAGI. The CDR3 consists of 15 residues. CDR3 nucleotide sequence: TGTGCCAGCAGTTATTCGGGACAGCTCAATCAGCCCCAGCATTTT. Translation gives CASSYSGQLNQPQHF.

In DNA, the CDR3 is TGTGCCAGCAAGGGCGGGACAGTCTCCTACGAGCAGTACTTC. As protein: CASKGGTVSYEQYF. The chain links TRBV2 to TRBJ2-7, with D perhaps matching TRBD1 (7 bases). This CDR3 contains 14 residues. The germline V and J ends were trimmed by 7 bases and 0 bases, with 13 bases remaining between them. Per germline, CDR1 SNHLY and CDR2 FYNNEI.

The chain is built from TRBV2 and TRBJ2-1; D is unresolved. CDR3 length: 13 amino acids. The V and J ends lost 10 bases and 7 bases respectively, with 17 bases between them. Per the germline V gene, CDR1 is SNHLY and CDR2 is FYNNEI. The CDR3 is CATTGSGFNEQFF. As DNA, the CDR3 is TGTGCCACCACCGGGTCTGGTTTTAATGAGCAGTTCTTC.

The chain has TRBV19 and TRBJ1-2; 9 positions agree with TRBD1. The length of the CDR3 is 15 residues. Trimming removed 7 bases from V and 0 bases from J; junction bases left unmatched: 6. Germline V gene lookup returns CDR1 LNHDA and CDR2 SQIVND (reference sequence). This CDR3 reads CASTLRQGANYGYTF. CDR3 sequence (DNA): TGTGCCAGTACCCTACGACAGGGGGCTAACTATGGCTACACCTTC.

The chain joins TRBV2 to TRBJ2-1; 7 positions agree with TRBD2. The J segment lost 2 bases and the V segment lost 5 bases, leaving 6 bases of the junction unmatched. The CDR3 contains 15 residues. Per germline, CDR1 SNHLY and CDR2 FYNNEI. CDR3 residues: CASSTKGGPYNEQFF. In nucleotides, the CDR3 is TGTGCCAGCAGTACAAAGGGAGGGCCCTACAATGAGCAGTTCTTC.

This clone was detected once. The genes are TRBV29-1 and TRBJ1-1; no clear D gene. Trimming stripped 5 bases from V and 0 bases from J, with 7 bases between. The CDR3 consists of 12 residues. Germline CDR1 is SQVTM and CDR2 is ANQGSEA. The CDR3 bases are TGCAGCGTTCCTTTAATGAACACTGAAGCTTTCTTT. Translated: CSVPLMNTEAFF.

V usage is TRBV10-3 and J usage is TRBJ2-1; 15 positions agree with TRBD2. J gave up 8 bases and V 4 bases, and 0 bases lay outside the gene matches. The CDR3 length is 14 residues. The V gene's germline CDR1 is ENHRY and CDR2 SYGVKD. The CDR3 protein is CAISGTSGRDEQFF. The DNA for the CDR3 is TGTGCCATCAGTGGGACTAGCGGGAGGGATGAGCAGTTCTTC.

The chain couples TRBV7-9 to TRBJ1-4; D might be TRBD1 (6 bases). V gave up 4 bases and J gave up 2 bases, with 8 bases separating them. This CDR3 contains 14 residues. Germline values: CDR1 SEHNR, CDR2 FQNEAQ (reference sequence). The CDR3 reads CASSSDSTNEKLFF. The CDR3 DNA reads TGTGCCAGCAGCTCGGACAGTACTAATGAAAAACTGTTTTTT.

This chain links TRBV3-1 (or the pseudogene TRBV3-2) with TRBJ2-6, with TRBD2 as a possible D gene (5 bases). There are 17 residues in the CDR3. Per the germline V gene, CDR1 is LGHDT and CDR2 is YNNKEL (reference sequence). The V and J ends lost 4 bases and 0 bases respectively, with 13 bases between them. CDR3 amino acids: CASSLYQTSSGANVLTF. The CDR3 DNA reads TGTGCCAGCAGCCTATACCAAACTAGCTCTGGGGCCAACGTCCTGACTTTC.

The chain employs TRBV14 and TRBJ1-2; D uncertain. Germline CDR1 is SGHDN and CDR2 is FVKESK. The CDR3 contains 14 residues. V lost 0 bases to trimming and J lost 3 bases, with 8 bases between them. As DNA, the CDR3 is TGTGCCAGCAGCCAAGATCCCGTAGACTATGGCTACACCTTC. The encoded protein is CASSQDPVDYGYTF.

The rearrangement links TRBV29-1 to TRBJ2-7, with 8 bases fitting TRBD2. The CDR3 is made up of 14 amino acids. Germline loops: CDR1 SQVTM, CDR2 ANQGSEA. Trimming cost V 2 bases and J 1 base; bases outside gene matches: 4. For the CDR3, the DNA is TGCAGCGTTGAAACCCCTAGCGGGTCCTACGAGCAGTACTTC. Its protein is CSVETPSGSYEQYF.

The J gene is TRBJ1-2, the V gene TRBV19; 7 nucleotides line up with TRBD1. Germline V gene lookup returns CDR1 LNHDA and CDR2 SQIVND (reference sequence). V lost 7 bases and J lost 4; bases outside the gene matches: 6. This CDR3 has 13 residues. The CDR3 region has the DNA TGTGCCAGTACTCCAGGGGGTGGCTATGGCTACACCTTC. This codes for CASTPGGGYGYTF.

Only one count was recorded for this clone. The rearrangement links TRBV5-1 to TRBJ2-7; weak D call: TRBD1 (7 bases). The CDR3 is 18 residues long. V gave up 4 bases and J gave up 1 base, with 24 bases separating them. Germline CDR1 reads SGHRS; CDR2 reads YFSETQ. The CDR3 coding sequence is TGCGCCAGCAGCCCGAGGCATTCAGGGGGGTATGAATCCTACGAGCAGTACTTC. Its protein is CASSPRHSGGYESYEQYF.

This clone was detected once. This chain connects TRBV5-1 to TRBJ2-1, with TRBD2 matching 9 bases. J lost 8 bases, V lost 3 bases, and 6 bases had no gene match. Germline lookup yields CDR1 SGHRS and CDR2 YFSETQ. The CDR3 totals 14 residues. The CDR3 sequence: CASSSAGGLDEQFF. Here the CDR3 DNA reads TGCGCCAGCAGCTCGGCGGGAGGGCTGGATGAGCAGTTCTTC.

J is TRBJ1-5 and V is TRBV5-1, with 8 bases identical to TRBD1. The V segment lost 4 bases and the J segment 5 bases; nucleotides outside the gene matches: 8. The CDR3 loop spans 15 amino acids. Per the germline V gene, CDR1 is SGHRS and CDR2 is YFSETQ. The chain's CDR3 is CASSLGQANDQPQHF. CDR3 nucleotide sequence: TGCGCCAGCAGCCTGGGACAGGCAAACGATCAGCCCCAGCATTTT.

This rearrangement joins TRBV24-1 to TRBJ1-2, with D possibly matching TRBD1 (5 bases). Germline CDR1 KGHDR, CDR2 SFDVKD. The length of the CDR3 is 12 residues. Trimming took off 3 bases at V and 10 bases at J, with 11 bases between the two ends. CDR3 protein: CATSDTGGDYTF. The CDR3 DNA reads TGTGCCACCAGTGATACTGGGGGGGACTACACCTTC.

The chain joins TRBV6-5 to TRBJ2-5; 7 bases agree with TRBD2. J gave up 13 bases and V 6 bases, and 8 bases lay outside the gene matches. Germline V gene sequence: CDR1 MNHEY, CDR2 SVGAGI. This CDR3 is built from 11 residues. In nucleotides, the CDR3 is TGTGCCAGCAGCGGGTCTAGCGGCCCGTACTTC. It encodes CASSGSSGPYF.

The rearrangement links TRBV3-1 (or the pseudogene TRBV3-2) to TRBJ2-1; 12 bases line up with TRBD2. The germline V gene has CDR1 LGHDT and CDR2 YNNKEL (reference sequence). There are 16 residues in the CDR3. Losses at the gene ends were 4 bases for V and 2 bases for J; bases not matched to a gene: 3. Here the CDR3 reads CASSPRTSGAYNEQFF. CDR3 DNA: TGTGCCAGCAGCCCTAGGACTAGCGGGGCCTACAATGAGCAGTTCTTC.

V and J are TRBV24-1 and TRBJ1-5; the D gene is possibly TRBD1 (6 bases). This CDR3 has 14 residues. V was clipped by 10 bases and J by 3 bases, with 15 bases between them. From germline, CDR1 is KGHDR and CDR2 SFDVKD. The CDR3 bases are TGTGCCACGGTAAACAGGGTTCTCAATCAGCCCCAGCATTTT. Protein: CATVNRVLNQPQHF.

The J gene is TRBJ1-3, the V gene TRBV10-3; TRBD1 aligns across 8 bases. This CDR3 comprises 14 residues. The germline gives CDR1 ENHRY, CDR2 SYGVKD. V was clipped by 6 bases and J by 2 bases; unmatched bases: 3. The CDR3 loop is CAIRQGAAGNTIYF. Here the CDR3 DNA reads TGTGCCATCAGGCAGGGGGCGGCTGGAAACACCATATATTTT.

Only a few counts were recorded for this clone. This chain uses TRBV19 with TRBJ2-1, with a weak D call TRBD2 (6 bases). Germline V gives CDR1 LNHDA, CDR2 SQIVND (reference sequence). The V end was cut by 5 bases, the J end by 5 bases, with 22 bases between. This CDR3 has 17 residues. For the CDR3, the DNA is TGTGCCAGTAGTCTCCGTCCCGTGGGGGGAGGTGACAATGAGCAGTTCTTC. Its protein is CASSLRPVGGGDNEQFF.

This clone was seen a handful of times. The chain joins TRBV7-9 to TRBJ1-4; TRBD1 aligns across 10 bases. Unmatched junction bases numbered 5, after V lost 3 bases and J lost 7 bases. The CDR3 runs to 15 residues. Germline V gene sequence: CDR1 SEHNR, CDR2 FQNEAQ (reference sequence). CDR3 sequence: CASSFPGQGSEKLFF. CDR3 DNA sequence: TGTGCCAGCAGCTTTCCGGGACAGGGGTCTGAAAAACTGTTTTTT.

The DNA for the CDR3 is TGCAGTGCTAGTTACGGGGGTTATACTGAAGCTTTCTTT. Its translation is CSASYGGYTEAFF. J is TRBJ1-1 and V is TRBV20-1; D perhaps matches TRBD1 (5 bases). The V and J ends lost 3 bases and 5 bases respectively, with 13 bases between them. The germline V gene has CDR1 DFQATT and CDR2 SNEGSKA (reference sequence). This CDR3 has 13 amino acids.

This CDR3 is CASSLGGIYEQYF. The DNA for the CDR3 is TGTGCCAGCAGTTTAGGGGGCATATACGAGCAGTACTTC. J is TRBJ2-7 and V is TRBV28, with D perhaps TRBD1 (6 bases). The germline V gene has CDR1 MDHEN and CDR2 SYDVKM. The ends were cut back, 2 bases at V and 4 bases at J, with 9 bases in the middle. The CDR3 is made up of 13 amino acids.